What follows are 7 T cell receptor beta chains derived from one specimen sequenced in a study of shared clonotypes between healthy human individuals. TCRdb's table, derived via immunoSEQ multiplex PCR, lists solely in-frame clones and lacks some. The sample shows some 2.1 million clones, approximately 94% of them seen only once. CD45RO-negative cells were positively selected for CCR7, leaving out terminally differentiated effector memory CD45RA+ cells. Sequencing was done on a sample of naive CD8+ T cells sorted from blood. These receptors were obtained from a man between 18 and 35 years old in good health.

CDR3 region: CASSLGTSGGYEQYF. For the CDR3, the DNA is TGTGCCAGCAGCTTAGGGACTAGCGGGGGTTACGAGCAGTACTTC. This chain links TRBV7-8 with TRBJ2-7, with TRBD2 identical over 13 bases. V gave up 1 base and J gave up 4 bases; unmatched junction bases: 1. This CDR3 is 15 amino acids long. Germline assignment: CDR1 SGHVS and CDR2 FQNEAQ.

The chain links TRBV10-2 to TRBJ2-3; D not certain. Looked up from germline, CDR1 is WSHSY and CDR2 is SAAADI. V was pared by 4 bases and J by 6 bases, with 11 bases between. The CDR3 runs to 13 residues. This CDR3 is CASSGHLSDTQYF. The CDR3 DNA follows: TGCGCCAGCAGTGGCCACCTGTCGGATACGCAGTATTTT.

This rearrangement joins TRBV28 to TRBJ1-1; D remains unclear. Germline CDR1 MDHEN, CDR2 SYDVKM. The CDR3 consists of 12 residues. V was cut by 6 bases and J by 3 bases, with 8 bases left in between. The CDR3 is CASRRVYTEAFF. CDR3 nucleotide sequence: TGTGCCAGCAGGAGGGTATACACTGAAGCTTTCTTT.

This rearrangement joins TRBV30 to TRBJ2-3, with D possibly matching TRBD1 (7 bases). The CDR3 contains 15 residues. V was pared by 4 bases and J by 0 bases, with 14 bases between. Germline CDR1 is GTSNPN and CDR2 is SVGIG (reference sequence). The CDR3 DNA follows: TGTGCCTGGACAGGGGGGACTTCTAGCACAGATACGCAGTATTTT. Protein: CAWTGGTSSTDTQYF.

This clone occurred once. The CDR3 spells CASSQESLRDVTYNEQFF. In DNA form, the CDR3 reads TGTGCCAGCAGCCAAGAAAGCTTACGGGACGTAACCTACAATGAGCAGTTCTTC. The rearrangement links TRBV4-2 to TRBJ2-1; the D gene could be TRBD1 or TRBD2 (5 bases each). Germline V gene data show CDR1 as LGHNA and CDR2 as YNFKEQ. V lost 0 bases and J lost 2, with 17 bases in between. CDR3 length: 18 residues.

The chain combines TRBV28 with TRBJ1-1, with TRBD1 as a possible D gene (6 bases). The length of the CDR3 is 14 residues. Trimming removed 7 bases from V and 4 bases from J, with 16 bases in between. Germline-derived CDR1 and CDR2 are MDHEN and SYDVKM. The CDR3 coding sequence is TGTGCCAGCACTCAAGGGGGAGGAGGCACTGAAGCTTTCTTT. This sequence encodes CASTQGGGGTEAFF.

This clone was recorded at least ten times. The gene calls are TRBV20-1 and TRBJ2-5; D not resolved. V dropped 2 bases and J dropped 5 bases, with 6 bases sitting between them. The CDR3 totals 11 residues. Germline V gene data show CDR1 as DFQATT and CDR2 as SNEGSKA (reference sequence). The chain's CDR3 is CSARSYETQYF. DNA for the CDR3: TGCAGTGCTAGAAGCTACGAGACCCAGTACTTC.